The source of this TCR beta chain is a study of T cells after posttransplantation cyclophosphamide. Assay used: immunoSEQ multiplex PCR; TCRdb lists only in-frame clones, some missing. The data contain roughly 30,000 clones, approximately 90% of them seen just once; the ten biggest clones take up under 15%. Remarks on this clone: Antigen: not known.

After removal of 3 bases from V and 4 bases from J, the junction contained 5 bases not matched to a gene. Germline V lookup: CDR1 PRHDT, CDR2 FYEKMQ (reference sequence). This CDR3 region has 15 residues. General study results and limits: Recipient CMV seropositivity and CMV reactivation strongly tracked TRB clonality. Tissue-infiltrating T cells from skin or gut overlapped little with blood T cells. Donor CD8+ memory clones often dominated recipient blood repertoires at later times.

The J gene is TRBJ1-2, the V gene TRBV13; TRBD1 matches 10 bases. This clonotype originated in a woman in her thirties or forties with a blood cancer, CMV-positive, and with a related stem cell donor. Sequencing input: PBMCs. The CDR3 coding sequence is TGTGCCAGCAGCTTTAGGACAGGGGGGAGCTATGGCTACACCTTC. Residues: CASSFRTGGSYGYTF.